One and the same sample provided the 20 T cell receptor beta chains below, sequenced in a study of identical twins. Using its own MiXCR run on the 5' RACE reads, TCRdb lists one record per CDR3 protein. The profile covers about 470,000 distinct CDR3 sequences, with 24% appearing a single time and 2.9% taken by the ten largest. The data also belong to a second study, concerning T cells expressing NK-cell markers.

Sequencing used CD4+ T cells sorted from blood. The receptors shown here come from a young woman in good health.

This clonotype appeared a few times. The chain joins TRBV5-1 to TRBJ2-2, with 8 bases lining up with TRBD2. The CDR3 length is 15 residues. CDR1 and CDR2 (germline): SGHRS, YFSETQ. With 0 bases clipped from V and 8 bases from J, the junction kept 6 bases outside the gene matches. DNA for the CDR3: TGCGCCAGCAGCTTGGATCCAGCGGGAGATGGGGAGCTGTTTTTT. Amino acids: CASSLDPAGDGELFF.

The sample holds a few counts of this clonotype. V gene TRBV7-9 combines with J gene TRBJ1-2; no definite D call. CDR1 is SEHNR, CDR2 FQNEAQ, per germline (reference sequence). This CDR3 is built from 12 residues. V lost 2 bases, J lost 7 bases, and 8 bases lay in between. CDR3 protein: CASSLSSRGYTF. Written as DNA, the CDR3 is TGTGCCAGCAGCTTAAGTAGCCGTGGCTACACCTTC. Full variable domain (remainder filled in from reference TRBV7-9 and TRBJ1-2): DTGVSQNPRHKITKRGQNVTFRCDPISEHNRLYWYRQTLGQGPEFLTYFQNEAQLEKSRLLSDRFSAERPKGSFSTLEIQRTEQGDSAMYLCASSLSSRGYTFGSGTRLTVV.

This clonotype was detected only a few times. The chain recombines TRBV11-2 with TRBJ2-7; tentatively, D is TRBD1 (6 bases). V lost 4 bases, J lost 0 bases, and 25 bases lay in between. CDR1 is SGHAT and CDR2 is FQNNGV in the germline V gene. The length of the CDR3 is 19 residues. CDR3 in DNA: TGTGCCAGCAGCTCATCCTCTCACCTTGGACAGTTGATCTCCTACGAGCAGTACTTC. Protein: CASSSSSHLGQLISYEQYF.

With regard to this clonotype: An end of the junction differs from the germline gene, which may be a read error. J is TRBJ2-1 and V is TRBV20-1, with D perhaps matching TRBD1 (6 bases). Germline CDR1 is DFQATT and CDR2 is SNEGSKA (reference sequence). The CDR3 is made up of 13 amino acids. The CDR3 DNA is TGCAGTGCTTTCCGGGACATGATAAGTGAGCAGTTATTC. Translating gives CSAFRDMISEQLF.

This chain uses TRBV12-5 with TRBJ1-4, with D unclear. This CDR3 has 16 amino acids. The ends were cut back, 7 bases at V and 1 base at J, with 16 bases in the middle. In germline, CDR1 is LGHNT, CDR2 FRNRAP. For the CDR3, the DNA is TGTGCTAGTGCCTCAGACTGGGAGGGAACTAATGAAAAACTGTTTTTT. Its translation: CASASDWEGTNEKLFF.

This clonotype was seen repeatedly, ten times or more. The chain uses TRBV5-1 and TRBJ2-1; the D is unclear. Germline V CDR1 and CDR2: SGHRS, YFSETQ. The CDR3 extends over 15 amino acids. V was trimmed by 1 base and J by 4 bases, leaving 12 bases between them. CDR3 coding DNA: TGCGCCAGCAGCTTGCCGAAGACACATTACAATGAGCAGTTCTTC. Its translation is CASSLPKTHYNEQFF.

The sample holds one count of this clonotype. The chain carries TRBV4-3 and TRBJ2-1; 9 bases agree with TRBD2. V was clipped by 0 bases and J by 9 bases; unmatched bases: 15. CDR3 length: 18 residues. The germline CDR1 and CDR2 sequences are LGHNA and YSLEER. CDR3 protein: CASSQDLAAGGFPGEQFF. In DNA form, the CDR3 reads TGCGCCAGCAGCCAAGATCTGGCAGCGGGAGGCTTCCCGGGTGAGCAGTTCTTC.

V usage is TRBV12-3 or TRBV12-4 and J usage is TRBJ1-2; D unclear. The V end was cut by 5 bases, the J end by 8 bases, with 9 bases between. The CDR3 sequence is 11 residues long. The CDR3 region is CASSSAAGYTF. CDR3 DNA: TGTGCCAGCAGTAGTGCCGCGGGCTACACCTTC.

The CDR3 protein is CASRQGISTDTQYF. DNA of the CDR3: TGTGCCTCTCGACAGGGGATCAGCACAGATACGCAGTATTTT. The rearrangement joins TRBV11-2 to TRBJ2-3; TRBD1 matches 8 bases. With 11 bases clipped from V and 0 bases from J, the junction kept 7 bases outside the gene matches. This CDR3 is built from 14 residues. Germline V gives CDR1 SGHAT, CDR2 FQNNGV.

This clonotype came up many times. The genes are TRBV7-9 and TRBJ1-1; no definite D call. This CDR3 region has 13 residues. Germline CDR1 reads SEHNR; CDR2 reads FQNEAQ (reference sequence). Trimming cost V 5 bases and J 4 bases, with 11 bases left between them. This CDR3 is CASSLGYSTEAFF. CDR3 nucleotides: TGTGCCAGCAGCCTAGGGTACAGCACTGAAGCTTTCTTT.

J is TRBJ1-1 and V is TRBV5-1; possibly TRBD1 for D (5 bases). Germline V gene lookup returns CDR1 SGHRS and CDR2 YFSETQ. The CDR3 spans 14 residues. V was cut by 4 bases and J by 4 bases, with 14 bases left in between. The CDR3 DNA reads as TGCGCCAGCAGCCAGGGTGATCGTATCACTGAAGCTTTCTTT. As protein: CASSQGDRITEAFF. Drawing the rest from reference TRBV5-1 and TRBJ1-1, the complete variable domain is KAGVTQTPRYLIKTRGQQVTLSCSPISGHRSVSWYQQTPGQGLQFLFEYFSETQRNKGNFPGRFSGRQFSNSRSEMNVSTLELGDSALYLCASSQGDRITEAFFGQGTRLTVV.

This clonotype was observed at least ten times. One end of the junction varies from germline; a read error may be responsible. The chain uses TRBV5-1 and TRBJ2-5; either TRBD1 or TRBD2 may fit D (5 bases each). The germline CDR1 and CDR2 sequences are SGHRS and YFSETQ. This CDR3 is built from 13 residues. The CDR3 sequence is CASSLLGEETQYF. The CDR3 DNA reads TGTGCCAGCAGTCTGTTAGGGGAGGAGACCCAGTACTTC.

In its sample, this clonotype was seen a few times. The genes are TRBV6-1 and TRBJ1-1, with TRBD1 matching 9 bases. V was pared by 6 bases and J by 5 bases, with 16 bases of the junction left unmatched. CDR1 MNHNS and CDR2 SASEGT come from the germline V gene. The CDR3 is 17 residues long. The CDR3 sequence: CASSDIPGQGVRTEAFF. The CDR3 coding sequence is TGTGCCAGCAGCGATATCCCGGGACAGGGTGTGCGTACTGAAGCTTTCTTT.

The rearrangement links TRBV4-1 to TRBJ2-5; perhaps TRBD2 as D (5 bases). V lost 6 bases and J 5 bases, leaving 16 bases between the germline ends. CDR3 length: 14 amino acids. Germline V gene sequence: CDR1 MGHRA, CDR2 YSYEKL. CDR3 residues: CASSPVGLGETQYF. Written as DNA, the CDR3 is TGCGCCAGCAGTCCCGTTGGACTGGGGGAGACCCAGTACTTC.

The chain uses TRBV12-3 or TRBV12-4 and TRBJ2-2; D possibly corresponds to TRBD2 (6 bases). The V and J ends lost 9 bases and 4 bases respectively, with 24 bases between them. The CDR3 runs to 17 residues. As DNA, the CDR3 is TGTGCCAGTCGACGGGCTGGGACTTCCCAAGGCACCGGGGAGCTGTTTTTT. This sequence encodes CASRRAGTSQGTGELFF.

In nucleotides, the CDR3 is TGTGCCAGCAGCAGAGGGGGCCTTCTAATATACAATGAGCAGTTCTTC. As protein: CASSRGGLLIYNEQFF. This rearrangement joins TRBV11-3 to TRBJ2-1; 7 nucleotides agree with TRBD1. Germline trimming cut 5 bases from V and 4 bases from J; bases unmatched to any gene: 11. The CDR3 has 16 amino acids. In germline, CDR1 is SGHNT, CDR2 YENEEA.

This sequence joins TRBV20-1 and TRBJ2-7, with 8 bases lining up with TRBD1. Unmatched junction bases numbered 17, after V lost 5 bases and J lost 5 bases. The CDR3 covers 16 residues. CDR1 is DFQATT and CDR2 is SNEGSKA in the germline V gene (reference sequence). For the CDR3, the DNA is TGCAGTGCTCCGCGAAGGACAGGGAATAGGGGAGACGAGCAGTACTTC. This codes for CSAPRRTGNRGDEQYF.

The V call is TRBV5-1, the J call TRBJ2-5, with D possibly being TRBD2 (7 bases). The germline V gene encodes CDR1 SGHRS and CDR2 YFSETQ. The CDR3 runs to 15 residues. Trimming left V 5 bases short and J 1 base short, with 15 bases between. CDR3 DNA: TGCGCCAGCAGACGAGGGGGGGGTTCCCAAGAGACCCAGTACTTC. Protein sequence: CASRRGGGSQETQYF.

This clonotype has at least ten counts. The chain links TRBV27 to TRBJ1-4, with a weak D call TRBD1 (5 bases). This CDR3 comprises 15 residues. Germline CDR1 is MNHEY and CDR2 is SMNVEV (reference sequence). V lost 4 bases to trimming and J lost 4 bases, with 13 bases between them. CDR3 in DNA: TGTGCCAGCAGTTCGCACGGGACGGATAATGAAAAACTGTTTTTT. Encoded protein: CASSSHGTDNEKLFF. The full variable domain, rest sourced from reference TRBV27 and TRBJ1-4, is EAQVTQNPRYLITVTGKKLTVTCSQNMNHEYMSWYRQDPGLGLRQIYYSMNVEVTDKGDVPEGYKVSRKEKRNFPLILESPSPNQTSLYFCASSSHGTDNEKLFFGSGTQLSVL.

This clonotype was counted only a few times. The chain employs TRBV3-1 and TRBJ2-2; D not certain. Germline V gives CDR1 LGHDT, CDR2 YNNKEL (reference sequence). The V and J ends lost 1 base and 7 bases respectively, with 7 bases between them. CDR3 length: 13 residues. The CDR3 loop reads CASSQVSGGELFF. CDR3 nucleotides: TGTGCCAGCAGCCAAGTGAGTGGCGGGGAGCTGTTTTTT.